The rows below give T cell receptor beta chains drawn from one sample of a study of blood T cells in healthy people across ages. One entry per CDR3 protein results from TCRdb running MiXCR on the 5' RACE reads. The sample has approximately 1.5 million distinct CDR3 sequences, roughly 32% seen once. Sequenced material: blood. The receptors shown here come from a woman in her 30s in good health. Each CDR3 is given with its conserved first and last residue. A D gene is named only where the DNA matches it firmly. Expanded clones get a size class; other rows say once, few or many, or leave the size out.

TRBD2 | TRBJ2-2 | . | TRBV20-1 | TGCAGTGCTAGAGATACGGGACTAGCGGGAGGACCAAACACCGGGGAGCTGTTTTTT | CSARDTGLAGGPNTGELFF
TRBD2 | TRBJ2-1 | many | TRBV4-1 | TGCGCCAGCAGCATCCCTAGCGGGGGGGACTCCAATGAGCAGTTCTTC | CASSIPSGGDSNEQFF
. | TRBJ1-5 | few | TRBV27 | TGTGCCAGCAGTGCGACGGGGGGCGGGGGGAGGCCCCAGCATTTT | CASSATGGGGRPQHF
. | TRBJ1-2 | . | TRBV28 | TGTGCCAGCAGTACACCCGGGGTTACAGACAGTCACTATGGCTACACCTTC | CASSTPGVTDSHYGYTF
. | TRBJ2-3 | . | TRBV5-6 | TGTGCCAGCAGCTTGTGGGGGGAGTCGCAGTATTTT | CASSLWGESQYF
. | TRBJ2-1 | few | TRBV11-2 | TGTGCCAGCAGCTCCCACCTCTCGAATGAGCAGTTCTTC | CASSSHLSNEQFF
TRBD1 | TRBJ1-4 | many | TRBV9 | TGTGCCAGCAGTGGACAGGGGAATGAAAAACTGTTTTTT | CASSGQGNEKLFF
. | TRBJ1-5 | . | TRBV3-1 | TGTGCCAGCAGCCTCGGGAGAGGGCAAGGGCAGCCCCAGCATTTT | CASSLGRGQGQPQHF
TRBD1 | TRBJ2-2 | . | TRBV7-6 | TGTGCCAGCAGCTTAGCAATGCCCGGGACAGAATCGAACACCGGGGAGCTGTTTTTT | CASSLAMPGTESNTGELFF
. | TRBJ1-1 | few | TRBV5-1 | TGCGCCAGCAGCCCTAGCACCTGGAGGGAAGCTTTCTTT | CASSPSTWREAFF
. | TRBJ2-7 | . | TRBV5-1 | TGCGCCTGCAGCTTGGGTGCAGACTCTAGGTCCGAGCAGTACTTC | CACSLGADSRSEQYF
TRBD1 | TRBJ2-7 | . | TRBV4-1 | TGCGCCAGCGGCCAGGGACAGGGGGTGGGGTTCGAGCAGTACTTC | CASGQGQGVGFEQYF
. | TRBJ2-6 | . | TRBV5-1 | TGCGCCAGCAGCCAGCAGGGGAAAGGAGCCAACGTCCTGACTTTC | CASSQQGKGANVLTF
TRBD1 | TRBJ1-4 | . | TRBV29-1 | TGCAGCGTTGCTGTGACAGGGGGACGAAAACTGTTTTTT | CSVAVTGGRKLFF
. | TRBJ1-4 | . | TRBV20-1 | TGCAGTGCACGGGACACGCATGGTGAAAAACTGTTTTTT | CSARDTHGEKLFF
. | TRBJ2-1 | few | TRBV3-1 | TGTGCCAGCAGCCAAGAGGAGGGGGGGGAAGCGGTTTATGAGCAGTTCTTC | CASSQEEGGEAVYEQFF
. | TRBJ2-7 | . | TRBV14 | TGTGCCAGCAGCCAAGGACGGACATTTCCCTACGAGCAGTACTTC | CASSQGRTFPYEQYF
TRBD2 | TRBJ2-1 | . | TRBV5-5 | TGTGCCAGCAGCTCACAGCGGGACGTATACAATGAGCAGTTCTTC | CASSSQRDVYNEQFF
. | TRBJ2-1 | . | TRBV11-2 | TGTGCCAGCAGCTCACCCTGGGACATAGGGCACAATGAGCAGTTCTTC | CASSSPWDIGHNEQFF
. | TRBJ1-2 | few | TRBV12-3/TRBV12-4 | TGTGCCAGCAGTTTAACTCCATTACCAGGGTTGAACTATGGCTACACCTTC | CASSLTPLPGLNYGYTF
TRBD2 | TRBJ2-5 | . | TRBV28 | TGTGCCAGCAGTTCTTTAGCGGGAAGAGCAGAGACCCAGTACTTC | CASSSLAGRAETQYF
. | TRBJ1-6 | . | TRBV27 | TGTGCCAGCAGTTTAGGGGGTTCCGCGAGAAATTCACCCCTCCACTTT | CASSLGGSARNSPLHF
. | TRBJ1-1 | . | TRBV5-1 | TGCGCCAGCACAGCCAGGAACACTGAAGCTTTCTTT | CASTARNTEAFF
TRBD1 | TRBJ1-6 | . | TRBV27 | TGTGCCAGCAGTCCTGACAGGGGGGTTCGTCCCTATAATTCACCCCTCCACTTT | CASSPDRGVRPYNSPLHF
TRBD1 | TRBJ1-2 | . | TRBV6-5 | TGTGCCAGCAGTTCACCCCCGGGACAGGGTTCCAAGAACTATGGCTACACCTTC | CASSSPPGQGSKNYGYTF
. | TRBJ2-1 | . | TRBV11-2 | TGTGCCAGCAGCCGGGGCTCTAGTAGGGAGCAGTTCTTC | CASSRGSSREQFF
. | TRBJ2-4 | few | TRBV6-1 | TGTGCCAGCAGTTGGGTGGAAGTAGCCAAAAACATTCAGTACTTC | CASSWVEVAKNIQYF
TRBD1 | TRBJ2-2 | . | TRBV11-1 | TGTGCCAGCAGATATGGACAGGCGTACACCGGGGAGCTGTTTTTT | CASRYGQAYTGELFF
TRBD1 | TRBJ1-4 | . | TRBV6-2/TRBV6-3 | TGTGCCAGCAAACCCGCGGGACAGGGCAAACTGTTTTTT | CASKPAGQGKLFF
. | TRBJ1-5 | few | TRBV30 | TGTGCCTGGAGTGCTACAGCGATCAATCAGCCCCAGCATTTT | CAWSATAINQPQHF
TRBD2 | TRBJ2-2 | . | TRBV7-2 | TGTGCCAGCAGCTTATTTTACGGGGGGGTTGGCGCCGGGGAGCTGTTTTTT | CASSLFYGGVGAGELFF
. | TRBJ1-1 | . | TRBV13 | TGTACCAGCAGCCAGATCAGGGTTCTGAACACTGAAGCTTTCTTT | CTSSQIRVLNTEAFF
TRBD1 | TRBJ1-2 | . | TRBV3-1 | TGTGCCAGCAGCCAAGTCGAAACAGGGGGCACCTATGGCTACACCTTC | CASSQVETGGTYGYTF
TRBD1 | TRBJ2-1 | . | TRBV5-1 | TGCGCCAGCAGCCTGAGACAGGGGCGCGGGCATGAGCAGTTCTTC | CASSLRQGRGHEQFF
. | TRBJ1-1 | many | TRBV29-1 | TGCAGCGTTGAAGGAGGACACTCAAACACTGAAGCTTTCTTT | CSVEGGHSNTEAFF
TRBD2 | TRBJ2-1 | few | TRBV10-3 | TGTGCCATCAGTGAAACTAGCGGCGAGCAGTTCTTC | CAISETSGEQFF
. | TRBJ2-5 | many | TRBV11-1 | TGTGCCAGCTCACTTGGACACCAAGAGACCCAGTACTTC | CASSLGHQETQYF
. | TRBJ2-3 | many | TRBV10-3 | TGTGCCATCAGTGGATCTAACCCCGGCTTATCTGCAGATACGCAGTATTTT | CAISGSNPGLSADTQYF
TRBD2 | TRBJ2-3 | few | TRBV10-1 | TGCGCCAGCAGCTCCGGGACTAGCGGGAAGTGGACAGATACGCAGTATTTT | CASSSGTSGKWTDTQYF
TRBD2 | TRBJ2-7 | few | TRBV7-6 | TGTGCCAGCAGCTTCCTTAGCGGGGGAGGATCCGAGCAGTACTTC | CASSFLSGGGSEQYF
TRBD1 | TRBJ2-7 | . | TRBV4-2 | TGTGCCAGCAGCCAAGTAACAGGGGCCCCCTACGAGCAGTACTTC | CASSQVTGAPYEQYF
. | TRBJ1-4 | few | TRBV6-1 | TGTGCCAGCAGTCTGGGGTCCAGTGAAAAACTGTTTTTT | CASSLGSSEKLFF
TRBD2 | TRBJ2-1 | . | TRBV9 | TGTGCCAGCAGCCCTCGAGCGGGAGGGAGCTCCTACAATGAGCAGTTCTTC | CASSPRAGGSSYNEQFF
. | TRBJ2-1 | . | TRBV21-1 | TGTGCCAGCAGCAAAGTCGGACAGGGGCCTTACAATGAGCAGTTCTTC | CASSKVGQGPYNEQFF
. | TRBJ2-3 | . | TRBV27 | TGTGCCAGCAGTTCGGGGGGCGGGAGTGGGATAACGCAGTATTTT | CASSSGGGSGITQYF
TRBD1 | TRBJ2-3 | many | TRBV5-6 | TGTGCCAGCAGCTCGACAGGGGCTAGCACAGATACGCAGTATTTT | CASSSTGASTDTQYF
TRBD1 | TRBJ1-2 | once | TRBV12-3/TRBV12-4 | TGTGCCAGCAGTTTAGGCGGCAGGGGGCCGGGGGGCTACACCTTC | CASSLGGRGPGGYTF
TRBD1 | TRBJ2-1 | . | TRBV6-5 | TGTGCCAGCAGTACCCCGGGACAGGGCGGGGTAGAGTTCTTC | CASSTPGQGGVEFF
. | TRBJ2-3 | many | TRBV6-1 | TGTGCCAGCAGTGGCTTAGGCACAGATACGCAGTATTTT | CASSGLGTDTQYF
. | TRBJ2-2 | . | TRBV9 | TGTGCCAGCAGCGTCAACCCCCAGGGGTTGGCCGGGGAGCTGTTTTTT | CASSVNPQGLAGELFF
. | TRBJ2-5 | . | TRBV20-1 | TGCAGTGCTAGAGATCGGGGGCCCAAGATAGGGGGGAGTGATAGATGGGAGACCCAGTACTTC | CSARDRGPKIGGSDRWETQYF
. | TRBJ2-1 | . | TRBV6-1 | TGTGCCAGCAGTGAAGTTGACAATGAGCAGTTCTTC | CASSEVDNEQFF
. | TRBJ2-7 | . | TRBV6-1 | TGTGCCAGCAGTAGGTTTAGGGATAGAATCTACGAGCAGTACTTC | CASSRFRDRIYEQYF
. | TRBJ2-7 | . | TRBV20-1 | TGCAGTGCAACGCCCCGGACGGTCGAGCAGTACTTC | CSATPRTVEQYF